The subject of this entry is one T cell receptor beta chain. The antigen is unknown. Primed by a sample-barcoded 5' primer and a J-beta primer mix, a second PCR proceeded for about 6 to 12 cycles. A 12-random-nucleotide template-switch adaptor tagged each cDNA molecule. TCRdb used MiXCR to reprocess the 5' RACE reads, holding one entry per CDR3 protein. The sample yields about 1.8 million distinct CDR3 sequences, around half seen once. This record comes from a study of blood T cells in healthy people across ages. Study outcomes and limitations: Diversity estimates from one million T cells were considered underestimates. Leaving the PBMCs unsorted stopped any conclusive comparison of naive versus antigen-experienced cells. The long-lived group displayed more naive CD4+ cells, plus higher diversity, than the aged donors did.

Material for sequencing was blood. The origin of this receptor is a woman aged 40 to 50 in good health.

Here the CDR3 DNA reads TGTGCCAGCAAGTCGGAAGAAAAACTGTTTTTT. This translates into CASKSEEKLFF. V is TRBV25-1 and J is TRBJ1-4; D uncertain. This CDR3 is 11 amino acids long. Germline loops: CDR1 MGHDK, CDR2 SYGVNS. Between the trimmed V and J ends, which lost 7 bases and 8 bases, there was a span of 8 bases.